The 29 T cell receptor beta chains given below trace back to one sample, sequenced in a study of T cell responses to AZD1222 COVID-19 vaccine. Profiled with immunoSEQ multiplex PCR; TCRdb holds only in-frame clones, not every one. Here the sample spans about 92,000 clones, about nine tenths being singletons. This material consisted of peripheral blood, taken on day 0 of AZD1222 vaccination. Source of these receptors: an adult in good health.

J is TRBJ1-1 and V is TRBV5-8; possibly TRBD1 for D (6 bases). The CDR3 is 15 amino acids. The V gene's germline CDR1 is SGHTS and CDR2 YDEGEE. V was shortened by 1 base and J by 1 base, with 11 bases between the two germline ends. Written as DNA, the CDR3 is TGTGCCAGCAGCTTGACGGGGGGCAGGAACACTGAAGCTTTCTTT. As protein: CASSLTGGRNTEAFF.

This clone was recorded a few times. The chain recombines TRBV3-1 (or the pseudogene TRBV3-2) with TRBJ2-2; TRBD2 aligns across 13 bases. Trimming cost V 6 bases and J 4 bases; bases outside gene matches: 11. This CDR3 has 18 amino acids. Germline lookup yields CDR1 LGHDT and CDR2 YNNKEL (reference sequence). CDR3 residues: CASRYRGLAGVGTGELFF. In DNA, the CDR3 is TGTGCCAGCAGGTACAGAGGACTAGCGGGGGTGGGCACCGGGGAGCTGTTTTTT.

This chain links TRBV7-9 with TRBJ1-4; the D is unclear. Germline V lookup: CDR1 SEHNR, CDR2 FQNEAQ (reference sequence). Trimming removed 3 bases from V and 0 bases from J, with 5 bases in between. This CDR3 has 14 amino acids. The DNA for the CDR3 is TGTGCCAGCAGCTTGAGAGCAACTAATGAAAAACTGTTTTTT. It yields the protein CASSLRATNEKLFF.

CDR3 in DNA: TGTGCCAGCTCACCGGACAGAGGGAATGAAAAACTGTTTTTT. Translated, it gives CASSPDRGNEKLFF. This sequence joins TRBV18 and TRBJ1-4; D perhaps matches TRBD1 (6 bases). Germline lookup yields CDR1 KGHSH and CDR2 LQKENI. CDR3 size: 14 residues. Trimming cost V 3 bases and J 5 bases, with 10 bases left between them.

The chain links TRBV4-1 to TRBJ1-3, with a tentative D call TRBD1 (5 bases). V gave up 0 bases and J gave up 0 bases, with 12 bases separating them. The CDR3 is made up of 17 amino acids. Germline V gene data show CDR1 as MGHRA and CDR2 as YSYEKL. CDR3 sequence: CASSQETGPSSGNTIYF. The CDR3 DNA sequence: TGCGCCAGCAGCCAAGAGACGGGACCTAGCTCTGGAAACACCATATATTTT.

J is TRBJ1-2 and V is TRBV30; D is unclear. The CDR3 totals 12 residues. Trimming pared 0 bases from V and 4 bases from J, leaving 6 bases between. Per the germline V gene, CDR1 is GTSNPN and CDR2 is SVGIG (reference sequence). CDR3: CAWSVDSYGYTF. The DNA for the CDR3 is TGTGCCTGGAGTGTAGACTCCTATGGCTACACCTTC.

The chain carries TRBV11-3 and TRBJ2-5; 8 nucleotides line up with TRBD1. V was clipped by 4 bases and J by 5 bases; unmatched bases: 9. Germline V gene lookup returns CDR1 SGHNT and CDR2 YENEEA. The CDR3 loop spans 15 amino acids. CDR3: CASSYGGRGPETQYF. The CDR3 bases are TGTGCCAGCAGCTATGGGGGCAGGGGGCCTGAGACCCAGTACTTC. The full variable domain, with the rest looked up from reference TRBV11-3 and TRBJ2-5, is EAGVVQSPRYKIIEKKQPVAFWCNPISGHNTLYWYLQNLGQGPELLIRYENEEAVDDSQLPKDRFSAERLKGVDSTLKIQPAELGDSAVYLCASSYGGRGPETQYFGPGTRLLVL.

Here the CDR3 reads CASSQDSGGPPDTQYF. CDR3 DNA: TGTGCCAGCAGCCAGGATAGCGGGGGGCCCCCAGATACGCAGTATTTT. The chain joins TRBV4-2 to TRBJ2-3; 10 bases are a match to TRBD2. The ends lost 3 bases at V and 4 bases at J; junction bases unmatched: 7. Germline CDR1 is LGHNA and CDR2 is YNFKEQ. The CDR3 spans 16 residues.

Points on this clone: At one of its ends the junction is not consistent with the germline gene, which may arise from a read error. This chain joins TRBV9 and TRBJ1-1, with 8 bases fitting TRBD1. The CDR3 loop spans 18 amino acids. Per the germline V gene, CDR1 is SGDLS and CDR2 is YYNGEE. The CDR3 protein is CPSSVGGSGGPMNTEAFF. CDR3 bases: TGCCCCAGCAGCGTAGGGGGGTCAGGGGGCCCGATGAACACTGAAGCTTTCTTT.

CDR3: CASGVGTSAEAQYF. In nucleotides, the CDR3 is TGTGCCAGCGGAGTAGGGACCAGTGCGGAGGCCCAGTACTTC. The J gene is TRBJ2-5, the V gene TRBV5-8, with D perhaps given as TRBD1 or TRBD2 (5 bases each). Germline V gene data show CDR1 as SGHTS and CDR2 as YDEGEE. Trimming removed 7 bases at V and 9 bases at J, with 22 bases between. The length of the CDR3 is 14 residues. The full variable domain, with the rest looked up from reference TRBV5-8 and TRBJ2-5, is EAGVTQSPTHLIKTRGQQATLRCSPISGHTSVYWYQQALGLGLQFLLWYDEGEERNRGNFPPRFSGRQFPNYSSELNVNALELEDSALYLCASGVGTSAEAQYFGPGTRLLVL.

The chain is built from TRBV5-1 and TRBJ1-1, with D unclear. Trimming took off 3 bases at V and 0 bases at J, with 9 bases between the two ends. CDR1 SGHRS and CDR2 YFSETQ come from the germline V gene. This CDR3 spans 14 amino acids. The CDR3 coding sequence is TGCGCCAGCAGCTGGGGAGCGATGAACACTGAAGCTTTCTTT. Its translation is CASSWGAMNTEAFF.

The rearrangement uses TRBV4-3 and TRBJ1-1; D gene uncertain. Trimming stripped 4 bases from V and 5 bases from J, with 11 bases between. The germline V gene encodes CDR1 LGHNA and CDR2 YSLEER. CDR3 size: 13 residues. The CDR3 coding sequence is TGCGCCAGCAGCCGTGGGTACGAAACTGAAGCTTTCTTT. Amino acids: CASSRGYETEAFF.

The chain carries TRBV7-9 and TRBJ1-2; tentative D call: TRBD1 (6 bases). V lost 3 bases to trimming and J lost 6 bases, with 20 bases between them. This CDR3 contains 16 residues. Germline CDR1 is SEHNR and CDR2 is FQNEAQ (reference sequence). The CDR3 region has the DNA TGTGCCAGCAGCTTTGACAGGCGGGGGGGATTCAATGGCTACACCTTC. Encoded protein: CASSFDRRGGFNGYTF.

This clone is a singleton in its sample. The rearrangement uses TRBV30 and TRBJ1-4; 9 nucleotides align to TRBD1. The CDR3 sequence is 17 residues long. Germline CDR1 is GTSNPN and CDR2 is SVGIG (reference sequence). The V segment lost 8 bases and the J segment 8 bases; nucleotides outside the gene matches: 21. The CDR3 DNA follows: TGTGCCGGAGACGTGGGACAGGGAATGTCTAGACGCGAAAAACTGTTTTTT. It specifies CAGDVGQGMSRREKLFF.

The CDR3: CASSFSGAYGYTF. The CDR3 DNA sequence: TGTGCCAGCAGTTTTTCAGGTGCCTATGGCTACACCTTC. The chain has TRBV12-3 or TRBV12-4 and TRBJ1-2; D remains unclear. V lost 3 bases to trimming and J lost 4 bases, with 9 bases between them. This CDR3 spans 13 amino acids.

The chain joins TRBV12-3 or TRBV12-4 to TRBJ2-7; D is uncertain. This CDR3 is 12 amino acids long. Deletions cut 1 base from V and 7 bases from J, with 8 bases between. As DNA, the CDR3 is TGTGCCAGCAGTTTAGGGTTGCGGGAGCAGTACTTC. It translates to CASSLGLREQYF.

The chain joins TRBV19 to TRBJ1-5; 7 bases map to TRBD1. Germline CDR1 is LNHDA and CDR2 is SQIVND (reference sequence). This CDR3 is built from 17 residues. Germline trimming cut 1 base from V and 0 bases from J; bases unmatched to any gene: 6. The chain's CDR3 is CASSIATGVISNQPQHF. DNA of the CDR3: TGTGCCAGTAGTATAGCTACAGGGGTGATTAGCAATCAGCCCCAGCATTTT.

The chain carries TRBV9 and TRBJ2-7; D is unclear. This CDR3 region has 13 residues. CDR1 SGDLS and CDR2 YYNGEE come from the germline V gene. V was clipped by 4 bases and J by 3 bases, with 11 bases between them. CDR3 protein: CASSTSPGYEQYF. Here the CDR3 DNA reads TGTGCCAGCAGCACCTCGCCCGGCTACGAGCAGTACTTC. Full variable domain (outside the CDR3, taken from reference TRBV9 and TRBJ2-7): DSGVTQTPKHLITATGQRVTLRCSPRSGDLSVYWYQQSLDQGLQFLIQYYNGEERAKGNILERFSAQQFPDLHSELNLSSLELGDSALYFCASSTSPGYEQYFGPGTRLTVT.

This rearrangement joins TRBV18 to TRBJ2-5; D possibly matches TRBD1 or TRBD2 (6 bases each). Trimming shortened V by 1 base and J by 5 bases, and 17 bases separated the two germline ends. This CDR3 spans 16 amino acids. Germline V gene lookup returns CDR1 KGHSH and CDR2 LQKENI. CDR3 in DNA: TGTGCCAGCTCACCACGGGGGGCTCGTTTGATCGAGACCCAGTACTTC. It is translated as CASSPRGARLIETQYF.

The chain employs TRBV6-2 or TRBV6-3 and TRBJ1-1; D unresolved. The ends were cut back, 6 bases at V and 0 bases at J, with 8 bases in the middle. Per germline, CDR1 MNHEY and CDR2 SVGEGT. This CDR3 region has 13 residues. The DNA for the CDR3 is TGTGCCAGCAGCCTCACAGTGAACACTGAAGCTTTCTTT. The encoded protein is CASSLTVNTEAFF.

In this sample, this clone turned up once. The V call is TRBV29-1, the J call TRBJ2-3; D not resolved. Germline assignment: CDR1 SQVTM and CDR2 ANQGSEA. The CDR3 extends over 11 amino acids. V gave up 4 bases and J gave up 2 bases, with 4 bases separating them. The CDR3 sequence is CSVAPTDTQYF. DNA of the CDR3: TGCAGCGTTGCCCCCACAGATACGCAGTATTTT.

This clone was observed a single time. The chain recombines TRBV5-5 with TRBJ1-2; D might be TRBD1 (6 bases). The length of the CDR3 is 14 residues. Germline-derived CDR1 and CDR2 are SGHKS and YYEKEE (reference sequence). Trimming took off 5 bases at V and 6 bases at J, with 17 bases between the two ends. The CDR3 nucleotides read TGTGCCAGCAGTTCCCCCCGGGGGGCAGATGGCTACACCTTC. Its protein product is CASSSPRGADGYTF.

This clone was recorded only once. This rearrangement joins TRBV19 to TRBJ1-1; a weak D match, TRBD1 (5 bases). Between the trimmed V and J ends, which lost 6 bases and 5 bases, there was a span of 7 bases. There are 11 residues in the CDR3. Per the germline V gene, CDR1 is LNHDA and CDR2 is SQIVND (reference sequence). The CDR3 here is CASRGVTEAFF. CDR3 bases: TGTGCCAGTAGGGGGGTGACTGAAGCTTTCTTT.

This clone was seen a single time. This chain joins TRBV2 and TRBJ1-3, with D hard to call. Trimming left V 7 bases short and J 2 bases short, with 9 bases between. Germline V CDR1 and CDR2: SNHLY, FYNNEI. The CDR3 has 13 residues. The CDR3 reads CASTYVPGNTIYF. The CDR3 DNA follows: TGTGCCAGCACTTATGTGCCTGGAAACACCATATATTTT.

The V call is TRBV11-1, the J call TRBJ1-2; D possibly corresponds to TRBD1 (6 bases). The CDR3 totals 14 residues. V gave up 2 bases and J gave up 3 bases, with 10 bases separating them. CDR1 and CDR2 from the germline V gene are SGHAT and FQDESV (reference sequence). The CDR3 spells CASSLRDTYYGYTF. The CDR3 DNA follows: TGTGCCAGCAGCTTACGGGACACCTACTATGGCTACACCTTC.

The CDR3 coding sequence is TGTGCCAGCTCACCCCCCGGGACAGGAGTCTCCTACGAGCAGTACTTC. Translating gives CASSPPGTGVSYEQYF. This chain uses TRBV18 with TRBJ2-7, with TRBD1 identical over 8 bases. Per germline, CDR1 KGHSH and CDR2 LQKENI. This CDR3 has 16 amino acids. After removal of 3 bases from V and 0 bases from J, the junction contained 7 bases not matched to a gene.

V gene TRBV15 combines with J gene TRBJ1-1; 7 bases fit TRBD1. Germline assignment: CDR1 LNHNV and CDR2 YYDKDF (reference sequence). V lost 0 bases, J lost 4 bases, and 11 bases stayed unmatched. CDR3 size: 17 residues. The CDR3 nucleotides are TGTGCCACCAGCAGAGATACCAGACAGGGTCGAAGCACTGAAGCTTTCTTT. Amino acids: CATSRDTRQGRSTEAFF.

The genes are TRBV4-3 and TRBJ2-7, with 7 bases identical to TRBD1. The length of the CDR3 is 14 residues. Germline assignment: CDR1 LGHNA and CDR2 YSLEER. V shed 3 bases, J shed 2 bases, and the junction held 4 bases outside the gene matches. CDR3 sequence: CASSQGQRAYEQYF. CDR3 DNA sequence: TGCGCCAGCAGCCAGGGACAGAGAGCCTACGAGCAGTACTTC.

The chain combines TRBV3-1 (or the pseudogene TRBV3-2) with TRBJ2-2; 9 bases match TRBD2. CDR3 length: 14 residues. After removal of 8 bases from V and 7 bases from J, the junction contained 8 bases not matched to a gene. The germline V gene encodes CDR1 LGHDT and CDR2 YNNKEL (reference sequence). CDR3 in amino acids: CASSASGADGELFF. The CDR3 DNA is TGTGCCAGCTCGGCTAGCGGGGCTGACGGGGAGCTGTTTTTT.